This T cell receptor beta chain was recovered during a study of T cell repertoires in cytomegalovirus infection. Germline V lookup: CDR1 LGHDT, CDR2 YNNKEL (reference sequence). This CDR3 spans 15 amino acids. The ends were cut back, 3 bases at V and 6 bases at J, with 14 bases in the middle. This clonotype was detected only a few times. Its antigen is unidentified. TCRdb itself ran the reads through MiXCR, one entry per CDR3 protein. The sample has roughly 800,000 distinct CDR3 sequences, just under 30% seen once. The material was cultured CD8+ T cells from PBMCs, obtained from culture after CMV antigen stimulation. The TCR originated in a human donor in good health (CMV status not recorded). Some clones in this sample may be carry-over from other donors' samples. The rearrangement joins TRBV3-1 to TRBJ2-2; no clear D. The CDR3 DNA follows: TGTGCCAGCAGCCACCAGGAATTGCCTCCCGGGGAGCTGTTTTTT. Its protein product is CASSHQELPPGELFF.